The clone carrying this TCR beta chain was found many times. As yet, its antigen is unknown. In TCRdb, the reads were re-called with MiXCR into one record per CDR3 protein. The table has 150,000 to 200,000 distinct CDR3 sequences, 13% to 15% seen once. V was shortened by 2 bases and J by 8 bases, with 15 bases between the two germline ends. The germline gives CDR1 MDHEN, CDR2 SYDVKM. The CDR3 spans 14 residues. This record comes from a study of T cell repertoires in cytomegalovirus infection. Turning to the study itself: Shared public TCR beta signatures pointed to both CMV infection and a matching HLA type.

Whole-study findings and limits: Ex vivo, HLA-C-restricted CMV-specific TCR beta clonotypes prevailed over the rest of the response.

Input material: PBMCs. V and J are TRBV28 and TRBJ1-2; D not resolved. The TCR sequence derives from a human donor in good health (CMV status not recorded). Some clones in this sample may be carry-over from other donors' samples. The CDR3 nucleotides read TGTGCCAGCAGTTTAGGCTGGGGTCAAGGAGGCTACACCTTC. Translated: CASSLGWGQGGYTF.